A selection of T cell receptor beta chains follows, all from one sample in a study of blood T cell repertoires in COVID-19. Sequencing used immunoSEQ multiplex PCR; TCRdb keeps in-frame clones, though not all of them. This table has about 130,000 clones, around 83% appearing once. Input material: peripheral blood. Receptors were obtained from a man aged 40-50 years with active or convalescent COVID-19. CDR3s include the opening cysteine and the closing phenylalanine or tryptophan. The D gene is left open where the match is weak. Some rows mark clone size as missing; the rest say once, few, many or name a class of expanded clone.

V gene: TRBV25-1; clone size: few; J gene: TRBJ2-7; D gene: TRBD2; CDR3 DNA: TGTGCCAGCTGCCGGGGGGGCGCCTACGAGCAGTACTTC; CDR3 protein: CASCRGGAYEQYF
V gene: TRBV7-7; clone size: -; J gene: TRBJ2-2; D gene: -; CDR3 DNA: TGTGCTAGCAGCTTAAGCGTGTCGGGAAAGACCACCGGGGAGCTGTTTTTT; CDR3 protein: CASSLSVSGKTTGELFF
V gene: TRBV6-5; clone size: -; J gene: TRBJ2-7; D gene: -; CDR3 DNA: TGTGCCAGCGGAAGACAGTCCTACGAGCAGTACTTC; CDR3 protein: CASGRQSYEQYF
V gene: TRBV9; clone size: -; J gene: TRBJ2-3; D gene: -; CDR3 DNA: TGTGCCAGCAGCGTAGGGGACAAACGCACAGATACGCAGTATTTT; CDR3 protein: CASSVGDKRTDTQYF
V gene: TRBV6-5; clone size: -; J gene: TRBJ2-7; D gene: -; CDR3 DNA: TGTGCCAGCAAAGAATCAGGGACCTACGAGCAGTACTTC; CDR3 protein: CASKESGTYEQYF
V gene: TRBV24-1; clone size: -; J gene: TRBJ2-1; D gene: -; CDR3 DNA: TGTGCCACCAGTGATTTTTCCGGGGAGCAGTTCTTC; CDR3 protein: CATSDFSGEQFF
V gene: TRBV3-1/TRBV3-2; clone size: -; J gene: TRBJ2-1; D gene: TRBD2; CDR3 DNA: TGTGCCAGCAGCCAAGATTTAGCGGGGGCGAGCTACAATGAGCAGTTCTTC; CDR3 protein: CASSQDLAGASYNEQFF
V gene: TRBV6-1; clone size: -; J gene: TRBJ2-7; D gene: -; CDR3 DNA: TGTGCCAGCAGTGACAGGTTCACCTACGAGCAGTACTTC; CDR3 protein: CASSDRFTYEQYF
V gene: TRBV23-1; clone size: -; J gene: TRBJ2-5; D gene: -; CDR3 DNA: TGCGCCAGGGGGGGTTGGGGCGAGACCCAGTACTTC; CDR3 protein: CARGGWGETQYF
V gene: TRBV7-9; clone size: -; J gene: TRBJ2-7; D gene: TRBD2; CDR3 DNA: TGTGCCAGCAGAACTAGCGGGGGCACAACCTACGAGCAGTACTTC; CDR3 protein: CASRTSGGTTYEQYF
V gene: TRBV30; clone size: -; J gene: TRBJ1-4; D gene: -; CDR3 DNA: TGTGCCACCCGGCCCCAAGGAGGAAAACTGTTTTTT; CDR3 protein: CATRPQGGKLFF